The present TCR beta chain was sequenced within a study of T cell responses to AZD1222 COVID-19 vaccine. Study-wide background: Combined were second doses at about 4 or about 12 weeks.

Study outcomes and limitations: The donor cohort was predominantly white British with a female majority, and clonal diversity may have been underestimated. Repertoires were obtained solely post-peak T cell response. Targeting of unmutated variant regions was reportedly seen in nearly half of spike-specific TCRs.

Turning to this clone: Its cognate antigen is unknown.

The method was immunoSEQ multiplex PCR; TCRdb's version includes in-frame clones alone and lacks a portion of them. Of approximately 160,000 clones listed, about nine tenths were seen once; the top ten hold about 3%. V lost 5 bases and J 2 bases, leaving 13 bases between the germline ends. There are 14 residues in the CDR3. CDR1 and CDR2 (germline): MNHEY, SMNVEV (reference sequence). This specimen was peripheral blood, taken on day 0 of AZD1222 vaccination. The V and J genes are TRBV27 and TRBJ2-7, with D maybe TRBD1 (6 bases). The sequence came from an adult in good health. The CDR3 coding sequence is TGTGCCAGCAGTCCAGAACAGGGAGCCTACGAGCAGTACTTC. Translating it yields CASSPEQGAYEQYF.